The present T cell receptor beta chain was sequenced within a study of T cell responses to AZD1222 COVID-19 vaccine. The study, taken as a whole, reports: Unmutated variant regions are reportedly the target of nearly half of TCRs that are spike-specific. Spike-specific TCRs gained breadth and depth after people received two AZD1222 doses. Dominant at 160-218 and 743-854, vaccine-associated CD4 TCRs also spanned spike.

In this sample, this clone turned up once. The antigen is not known. V lost 5 bases and J lost 4; bases outside the gene matches: 6. Per the germline V gene, CDR1 is LNHDA and CDR2 is SQIVND (reference sequence). The CDR3 extends over 15 amino acids. TCRdb's copy holds only in-frame clones and misses some; the assay was immunoSEQ multiplex PCR. There are tens of thousands of clones in the sample; more than 70% occur only once, and less than 9% lies in the top ten. Sequenced material: peripheral blood, taken on day 0 of AZD1222 vaccination. The receptor was derived from an adult in good health. J is TRBJ2-1 and V is TRBV19, with 9 bases fitting TRBD2. CDR3 bases: TGTGCCAGTAGTCTAGCGGGAACGGGGTACAATGAGCAGTTCTTC. This translates into CASSLAGTGYNEQFF.